The entry that follows covers one T cell receptor (beta chain) sequence. Its cognate antigen has yet to be identified. Base qualities are not recorded, but no much larger clone differs from it by a single base. Counted from cysteine to phenylalanine, this CDR3 has 13 amino acids. Only the CDR3 part of the read is kept: 39 bases, read in frame from the first base. Sequences MNHNY (CDR1) and SVGAGI (CDR2) are obtained from the germline V gene (reference sequence). Trimming accounts for 2 bases at V and 7 bases at J, while the number of junction bases matched to no gene is 4. Read against the paper, the sample's treatment or condition label means: live attenuated yellow fever vaccine strain. At every blood-draw timepoint, two biological replicates of bulk PBMCs were collected. PBMCs were isolated from peripheral blood using a standard Ficoll-Paque protocol. TriZol was used to extract RNA from bulk PBMCs, CD4 and CD8 fractions, and dextramer-positive and dextramer-negative fractions.

TCR cDNA was made using 5'RACE template switching, a step that added a universal primer site and unique molecular identifiers. Priming of cDNA synthesis was performed from both the TCR alpha and TCR beta constant segments. Library amplification used two PCR steps, and the second PCR step added sample barcodes and sequencing adapters. Sequencing of libraries was performed on Illumina HiSeq 2500 (2x100 bp) or NovaSeq (2x150 bp). The authors processed their data as follows. Reads were demultiplexed and collapsed into UMI consensus sequences with MIGEC, and V(D)J alignment was performed with MiXCR. Vaccine-responding clonotypes were defined with edgeR using replicate PBMC samples, requiring FDR below 0.01 and a log2 fold change above 5 up to day 15. Bulk clonotypes were assigned CD4 or CD8 identity according to which sequenced CD4 or CD8 repertoire held them at higher abundance. TCRdb ran its own pipeline on the public reads, namely fastp trimming at Q25 and MiXCR clone calling, and kept in-frame beta chains. For every CDR3 protein sequence, its rows merge into one entry that carries the most common genes and DNA. The V and J calls, along with clone size, are taken from TCRdb and not from the paper's own processing. The sample table contains about 580,000 distinct CDR3 sequences; only one count was recorded for around 17% of them. The top ten clones comprise roughly 17% of the sample.

The record originates from a study of T cells after yellow fever vaccination (dated by TCRdb to between 2017 and 2020). Some background on the complete study: The SMART-Seq v4 Ultra Low Input RNA kit was used to prepare libraries from fractions with low cell numbers. To follow T-cell clones before and after primary and booster YFV17D yellow fever vaccination, bulk TCR alpha and beta repertoires were sequenced over time. Two healthy male donors, one aged 18 to 30 and one aged 30 to 40 years, made up the cohort. Blood was drawn at multiple timepoints before and after primary and secondary immunization, with bulk PBMC replicates and cell subsets isolated. The investigation overall reported the following: A small fraction of clonotypes appeared in both the CD4 and CD8 compartments, likely as a result of convergent recombination. Compared with the primary T-cell response, the secondary T-cell response was faster but weaker, reaching its peak on day 5 rather than on day 15. FACS-sorted repertoires could contain abundant contaminating clonotypes from the bulk population, so computational filtering was required. Most clones expanded after primary vaccination (around 96% of CD4 and 80% to 90% of CD8) were re-detected after the booster, suggesting that broad memory maintenance occurred. The study included only two donors, which limits how far the findings can be generalized.

The rearrangement combines TRBV6-6 with TRBJ1-1; 7 middle bases align to TRBD1. This receptor was taken from a man in his late teens or twenties who received the YFV17D yellow fever vaccine. The source material was PBMCs, sampled 4 to 5 days after the first yellow fever vaccination. CDR3 protein: CASSYGQVHEAFF. In nucleotide form, the sequence is TGTGCCAGCAGTTACGGACAGGTACATGAAGCTTTCTTT.